The 2 T cell receptor beta chains presented below share a single source sample, sequenced in a study of Tregs in tolerant kidney transplant recipients. Assay: immunoSEQ multiplex PCR; the TCRdb copy retains only in-frame clones and omits some. The sample has fewer than 20,000 clones, roughly four fifths seen once. Sequencing was performed on Tregs from blood. These receptors all come from a human donor in good health.

This rearrangement joins TRBV7-2 to TRBJ2-1, with 9 nucleotides matching TRBD2. This CDR3 has 12 residues. Germline-derived CDR1 and CDR2 are SGHTA and FQGNSA. The trim removed 6 bases at V and 13 bases at J, leaving 7 bases unmatched. CDR3 loop: CASSLPGLAQFF. The CDR3 DNA follows: TGTGCCAGCAGTTTACCGGGACTAGCACAGTTCTTC.

This clone has just one count. The V call is TRBV19, the J call TRBJ1-5, with 7 bases fitting TRBD1. CDR1 LNHDA and CDR2 SQIVND come from the germline V gene (reference sequence). Germline trimming cut 7 bases from V and 0 bases from J; bases unmatched to any gene: 6. The CDR3 totals 15 residues. The CDR3 is CASNYGQDSNQPQHF. CDR3 nucleotide sequence: TGTGCCAGTAACTACGGACAGGATAGCAATCAGCCCCAGCATTTT.